A single sample is the source of the 8 T cell receptor beta chains below, sequenced in a study of T cells in Graves' hyperthyroidism and ophthalmopathy. RNA transcripts served as the template for amplifying TCR beta CDR3 regions. The HTBI primer set drove a first-round RT-PCR of the TCR CDR3. Each CDR3 protein is one row after TCRdb ran MiXCR on the multiplex PCR reads. Of under 350,000 distinct CDR3 sequences listed, 21% are singletons. Material: blood. These TCRs come from a woman aged 45-65 years with Graves' hyperthyroidism.

This clonotype was observed a few times. The chain joins TRBV6-1 to TRBJ2-3, with D possibly matching TRBD2 (5 bases). This CDR3 spans 14 amino acids. Germline V gene data show CDR1 as MNHNS and CDR2 as SASEGT. The V end lost 3 bases, the J end lost 3 bases, and 10 bases lay between the germline ends. CDR3 in amino acids: CASSESRTTDTQYF. In DNA, the CDR3 is TGTGCCAGCAGTGAGAGCCGGACTACAGATACGCAGTATTTT.

This clonotype was counted at least ten times. The genes are TRBV18 and TRBJ1-2; 9 bases line up with TRBD1. The CDR3 loop spans 13 amino acids. The ends lost 6 bases at V and 6 bases at J; junction bases unmatched: 5. Per the germline V gene, CDR1 is KGHSH and CDR2 is LQKENI. Written as DNA, the CDR3 is TGTGCCAGCTCGCTAACAGGGGGCGATGGCTACACCTTC. As protein: CASSLTGGDGYTF.

This chain uses TRBV20-1 with TRBJ1-2; D gene unclear. Germline V gene lookup returns CDR1 DFQATT and CDR2 SNEGSKA (reference sequence). Trimming removed 3 bases at V and 7 bases at J, with 18 bases between. This CDR3 has 14 residues. The DNA for the CDR3 is TGCAGTGCTAGCAACAGAGGAGGGCTGGGTGGCTACACCTTC. This sequence encodes CSASNRGGLGGYTF.

This chain connects TRBV20-1 to TRBJ1-1; D is ambiguous. This CDR3 spans 11 amino acids. Germline CDR1 reads DFQATT; CDR2 reads SNEGSKA (reference sequence). The ends were cut back, 6 bases at V and 8 bases at J, with 13 bases in the middle. This CDR3 is CSAVDMIEAFF. Written as DNA, the CDR3 is TGCAGTGCCGTAGACATGATCGAAGCTTTCTTT.

This clonotype was recorded many times. V and J are TRBV20-1 and TRBJ1-2; TRBD1 agrees at 9 bases. The CDR3 totals 13 residues. The V gene end was trimmed by 3 bases and the J gene end by 6 bases; junction bases not matched to a gene: 5. From germline, CDR1 is DFQATT and CDR2 SNEGSKA (reference sequence). This CDR3 reads CSASRQGGDGYTF. In DNA form, the CDR3 reads TGCAGTGCTAGTCGACAGGGGGGGGATGGCTACACCTTC.

The chain links TRBV6-1 to TRBJ2-1, with 7 nucleotides matching TRBD2. Germline CDR1 is MNHNS and CDR2 is SASEGT. J gave up 3 bases and V 5 bases, and 4 bases lay outside the gene matches. The CDR3 sequence is 14 residues long. The CDR3 DNA reads TGTGCCAGCAGTCAGCGGGATGGCTACAATGAGCAGTTCTTC. It specifies CASSQRDGYNEQFF.

This clonotype was detected a few times. The V call is TRBV29-1, the J call TRBJ2-3, with D tentatively TRBD1 or TRBD2 (6 bases each). The germline V gene encodes CDR1 SQVTM and CDR2 ANQGSEA. The V end lost 6 bases, the J end lost 4 bases, and 17 bases lay between the germline ends. The CDR3 is 14 residues long. In DNA form, the CDR3 reads TGCAGCGTCGGACAGACTAGTTTCGCAGATACGCAGTATTTT. It specifies CSVGQTSFADTQYF.

The chain carries TRBV19 and TRBJ1-1, with TRBD1 matching over 7 bases. V gave up 5 bases and J gave up 5 bases; unmatched junction bases: 5. The CDR3 covers 13 residues. Germline CDR1 and CDR2: LNHDA and SQIVND (reference sequence). CDR3 sequence: CASSDGTATEAFF. The DNA for the CDR3 is TGTGCCAGTAGTGACGGGACAGCTACTGAAGCTTTCTTT.